A selection of T cell receptor beta chains follows, all from one sample in a study of PD-1 blockade in classical Hodgkin lymphoma. The method was immunoSEQ multiplex PCR; TCRdb's version includes in-frame clones alone and lacks a portion of them. The sample lists over 25,000 clones; over 75% were seen once. Sequencing was performed on peripheral blood mononuclear cells (PBMCs), taken at baseline. These receptors were taken from a human donor with classical Hodgkin lymphoma. CDR3s include the opening cysteine and the closing phenylalanine or tryptophan. The order of the fields is V gene, J gene, CDR3 length, D gene, clone size, CDR3 protein, CDR3 DNA. A D gene is named only where the DNA matches it firmly. Clone size is shown for a subset of rows, as once, few, many or a class of expanded clone.

V: TRBV5-1
J: TRBJ1-3
length: 14
D: -
size: few
CDR3: CASSLSGSGNTIYF
DNA: TGCGCCAGCAGCTTATCGGGGAGTGGAAACACCATATATTTT

V: TRBV6-6
J: TRBJ2-7
length: 14
D: TRBD2
size: -
CDR3: CASTTGTSGYEQYF
DNA: TGTGCCAGCACTACCGGGACTAGCGGCTACGAGCAGTACTTC

V: TRBV19
J: TRBJ1-5
length: 15
D: -
size: few
CDR3: CASSRDGSSFQPQHF
DNA: TGTGCCAGTAGCAGGGACGGATCAAGCTTTCAGCCCCAGCATTTT

V: TRBV7-9
J: TRBJ1-2
length: 14
D: -
size: -
CDR3: CASSPEALAGSYTF
DNA: TGTGCCAGCAGCCCAGAAGCGCTAGCAGGGAGCTACACCTTC

V: TRBV7-9
J: TRBJ2-5
length: 14
D: -
size: -
CDR3: CASSLRSGQETQYF
DNA: TGTGCCAGCAGCTTACGGAGCGGACAAGAGACCCAGTACTTC

V: TRBV27
J: TRBJ2-1
length: 16
D: TRBD1
size: -
CDR3: CASSLSRQGTYNEQFF
DNA: TGTGCCAGCAGTTTATCCCGACAGGGAACCTACAATGAGCAGTTCTTC

V: TRBV9
J: TRBJ1-6
length: 14
D: TRBD1
size: -
CDR3: CASTPGGQNSPLHF
DNA: TGTGCCAGCACCCCAGGGGGACAAAATTCACCCCTCCACTTT

V: TRBV5-1
J: TRBJ2-7
length: 15
D: TRBD1
size: -
CDR3: CASSLEGQVSYEQYF
DNA: TGCGCCAGCAGCTTGGAAGGACAGGTCTCCTACGAGCAGTACTTC

V: TRBV7-9
J: TRBJ2-7
length: 13
D: TRBD2
size: -
CDR3: CASSLRGDYEQYF
DNA: TGTGCCAGCAGCTTACGGGGGGATTACGAGCAGTACTTC

V: TRBV21-1
J: TRBJ2-5
length: 17
D: -
size: few
CDR3: CASSRQGNTPNCITQYF
DNA: TGTGCCAGCAGCCGACAGGGGAATACCCCTAATTGTATAACCCAGTACTTC

V: TRBV6-6
J: TRBJ2-5
length: 14
D: -
size: once
CDR3: CASSYSQNQETQYF
DNA: TGTGCCAGCAGTTACTCCCAGAACCAAGAGACCCAGTACTTC

V: TRBV9
J: TRBJ2-3
length: 15
D: TRBD1
size: -
CDR3: CASSVQGASSDTQYF
DNA: TGTGCCAGCAGCGTTCAGGGGGCTTCGTCAGATACGCAGTATTTT

V: TRBV5-5
J: TRBJ2-3
length: 15
D: TRBD2
size: -
CDR3: CASSWEGRATDTQYF
DNA: TGTGCCAGCAGCTGGGAGGGCAGGGCCACAGATACGCAGTATTTT

V: TRBV4-3
J: TRBJ2-3
length: 17
D: -
size: -
CDR3: CASSQVGIGEFTDTQYF
DNA: TGCGCCAGCAGCCAAGTGGGGATCGGGGAATTCACAGATACGCAGTATTTT

V: TRBV12-5
J: TRBJ2-2
length: 18
D: TRBD2
size: -
CDR3: CASGLNPGLAANTGELFF
DNA: TGTGCTAGTGGTTTGAATCCGGGACTAGCGGCGAACACCGGGGAGCTGTTTTTT

V: TRBV7-8
J: TRBJ2-2
length: 12
D: -
size: -
CDR3: CASSVNTGELFF
DNA: TGTGCCAGCAGCGTAAACACCGGGGAGCTGTTTTTT

V: TRBV5-1
J: TRBJ2-1
length: 15
D: -
size: -
CDR3: CASSRQVSSYNEQFF
DNA: TGCGCCAGCAGCAGACAGGTCAGCTCCTACAATGAGCAGTTCTTC

V: TRBV6-5
J: TRBJ1-4
length: 15
D: TRBD1
size: -
CDR3: CASTFSGTGGEKLFF
DNA: TGTGCCAGCACCTTCAGCGGGACAGGGGGGGAAAAACTGTTTTTT

V: TRBV5-1
J: TRBJ1-2
length: 15
D: TRBD1
size: -
CDR3: CASSLTGQGLEGYTF
DNA: TGCGCCAGCAGCTTGACGGGACAGGGGTTGGAGGGCTACACCTTC

V: TRBV6-5
J: TRBJ2-7
length: 15
D: -
size: -
CDR3: CASSSNTPGPYEQYF
DNA: TGTGCCAGCAGTTCCAACACCCCCGGGCCCTACGAGCAGTACTTC

V: TRBV2
J: TRBJ2-5
length: 14
D: -
size: -
CDR3: CASIPQVLQETQYF
DNA: TGTGCCAGCATTCCACAGGTATTACAAGAGACCCAGTACTTC

V: TRBV5-1
J: TRBJ2-2
length: 14
D: TRBD1
size: -
CDR3: CASSLTGGPGELFF
DNA: TGCGCCAGCAGCTTGACAGGGGGTCCCGGGGAGCTGTTTTTT

V: TRBV25-1
J: TRBJ1-2
length: 17
D: -
size: -
CDR3: CASSDSGAGARNYGYTF
DNA: TGTGCCAGCAGTGATTCTGGGGCAGGGGCGCGGAACTATGGCTACACCTTC

V: TRBV5-5
J: TRBJ2-1
length: 14
D: -
size: once
CDR3: CASSLGPGYNEQFF
DNA: TGTGCCAGCAGCTTGGGGCCAGGGTACAATGAGCAGTTCTTC

V: TRBV2
J: TRBJ1-6
length: 15
D: -
size: -
CDR3: CASSEGQTYNSPLHF
DNA: TGTGCCAGCAGTGAAGGACAGACTTATAATTCACCCCTCCACTTT

V: TRBV5-1
J: TRBJ2-2
length: 11
D: -
size: once
CDR3: CASSSYRELFF
DNA: TGCGCCAGCAGCTCCTATAGGGAGCTGTTTTTT

V: TRBV7-9
J: TRBJ1-2
length: 14
D: -
size: -
CDR3: CASSPDGANYGYTF
DNA: TGTGCCAGCAGTCCAGACGGGGCTAACTATGGCTACACCTTC

V: TRBV7-2
J: TRBJ2-3
length: 16
D: TRBD2
size: -
CDR3: CASSSYSGGAPDTQYF
DNA: TGTGCCAGCAGCTCATATAGCGGGGGGGCCCCAGATACGCAGTATTTT

V: TRBV5-1
J: TRBJ1-6
length: 15
D: TRBD1
size: -
CDR3: CASSPLGQQGSPLHF
DNA: TGCGCCAGCAGCCCCCTGGGACAGCAAGGTTCACCCCTCCACTTT

V: TRBV30
J: TRBJ2-3
length: 16
D: TRBD2
size: -
CDR3: CAWIKSGGAEGYTQYF
DNA: TGTGCCTGGATAAAGAGCGGGGGGGCCGAAGGGTATACGCAGTATTTT

V: TRBV6-5
J: TRBJ1-5
length: 15
D: -
size: -
CDR3: CASSYSWRANQPQHF
DNA: TGTGCCAGCAGTTACTCTTGGAGGGCCAATCAGCCCCAGCATTTT

V: TRBV10-3
J: TRBJ1-2
length: 19
D: TRBD1
size: -
CDR3: CAISVGGVSQTGHSYGYTF
DNA: TGTGCCATCAGTGTAGGGGGCGTTTCGCAGACAGGACACTCATATGGCTACACCTTC

V: TRBV19
J: TRBJ1-1
length: 18
D: -
size: -
CDR3: CASSSQILFGGIRDEAFF
DNA: TGTGCCAGTAGTTCGCAAATATTATTTGGGGGGATAAGGGATGAAGCTTTCTTT

V: TRBV5-4
J: TRBJ2-7
length: 14
D: -
size: -
CDR3: CASSLDRENYEQYF
DNA: TGTGCCAGCAGCTTGGACAGGGAGAACTACGAGCAGTACTTC

V: TRBV25-1
J: TRBJ1-2
length: 12
D: -
size: -
CDR3: CASSESVIGYTF
DNA: TGTGCCAGCAGTGAGTCCGTCATTGGCTACACCTTC

V: TRBV27
J: TRBJ1-2
length: 13
D: TRBD1
size: once
CDR3: CASSLGQGGGYTF
DNA: TGTGCCAGCAGTTTGGGACAGGGCGGTGGCTACACCTTC

V: TRBV5-1
J: TRBJ2-1
length: 13
D: -
size: -
CDR3: CASSLVVNNEQFF
DNA: TGCGCCAGCAGCTTGGTTGTGAACAATGAGCAGTTCTTC

V: TRBV5-1
J: TRBJ2-1
length: 15
D: -
size: -
CDR3: CASSLDGGPHNEQFF
DNA: TGCGCCAGCAGCTTGGACGGGGGGCCCCACAATGAGCAGTTCTTC

V: TRBV19
J: TRBJ2-5
length: 14
D: -
size: -
CDR3: CATRPLPSQETQYF
DNA: TGTGCCACTAGACCCTTACCTTCCCAAGAGACCCAGTACTTC

V: TRBV13
J: TRBJ2-7
length: 16
D: -
size: -
CDR3: CASSNSIDGSSYEQYF
DNA: TGTGCCAGCAGTAACAGTATTGACGGCTCAAGCTACGAGCAGTACTTC

V: TRBV4-3
J: TRBJ1-5
length: 14
D: -
size: -
CDR3: CASSQDEGNQPQHF
DNA: TGCGCCAGCAGCCAAGATGAAGGGAATCAGCCCCAGCATTTT

V: TRBV27
J: TRBJ1-1
length: 14
D: TRBD1
size: once
CDR3: CASTLRGTATEAFF
DNA: TGTGCCAGCACCCTGCGAGGGACAGCCACTGAAGCTTTCTTT

V: TRBV7-8
J: TRBJ1-1
length: 13
D: -
size: few
CDR3: CASSLVAELEAFF
DNA: TGTGCCAGCAGCTTAGTGGCGGAGCTTGAAGCTTTCTTT

V: TRBV5-1
J: TRBJ2-7
length: 13
D: -
size: -
CDR3: CASGIGFSSEQYF
DNA: TGCGCCAGCGGAATCGGGTTCTCGAGTGAGCAGTACTTC

V: TRBV5-6
J: TRBJ2-7
length: 13
D: TRBD1
size: -
CDR3: CASSFSGGWEQYF
DNA: TGTGCCAGCAGCTTCTCAGGGGGCTGGGAGCAGTACTTC

V: TRBV4-3
J: TRBJ2-1
length: 15
D: TRBD2
size: -
CDR3: CASSQGTSGVTEQFF
DNA: TGCGCCAGCAGCCAGGGGACTAGCGGGGTCACTGAGCAGTTCTTC

V: TRBV5-1
J: TRBJ1-2
length: 14
D: -
size: -
CDR3: CASRPGHSGYGYTF
DNA: TGCGCCAGCAGGCCGGGACATTCTGGCTATGGCTACACCTTC

V: TRBV7-9
J: TRBJ1-1
length: 14
D: -
size: few
CDR3: CASSLVIVNTEAFF
DNA: TGTGCCAGCAGCTTAGTGATAGTGAACACTGAAGCTTTCTTT

V: TRBV27
J: TRBJ1-5
length: 17
D: TRBD1
size: -
CDR3: CASSPYNRGRSNQPQHF
DNA: TGTGCCAGCAGTCCATATAACAGGGGGCGTAGCAATCAGCCCCAGCATTTT

V: TRBV7-9
J: TRBJ2-3
length: 11
D: -
size: -
CDR3: CASSLANTQYF
DNA: TGTGCCAGCAGCTTAGCTAATACGCAGTATTTT

V: TRBV19
J: TRBJ2-3
length: 14
D: TRBD2
size: -
CDR3: CASSIAGGTDTQYF
DNA: TGTGCCAGTAGTATTGCGGGGGGTACAGATACGCAGTATTTT